These 14 T cell receptor beta chains originate from one sample sequenced in a study of CD8 T cells in ankylosing spondylitis. Study-wide results and caveats: Made up of eight highly homologous variants, a TCR beta motif appeared characteristic of ankylosing spondylitis blood.

TCRdb recomputed calls from the 5' RACE reads with MiXCR, one row per CDR3 protein. The data show roughly 670,000 distinct CDR3 sequences, roughly 19% seen once. No antigens are known for them. The sequenced sample was blood, either unsorted or a sorted T cell fraction (not recorded which). Source of these receptors: a male donor with ankylosing spondylitis.

V and J are TRBV28 and TRBJ2-5; D perhaps matches TRBD2 (5 bases). Germline CDR1 MDHEN, CDR2 SYDVKM. With 6 bases removed from V and 5 bases from J, the gap between germline ends came to 19 bases. The CDR3 is 15 amino acids. Here the CDR3 DNA reads TGTGCCAGCAGCCTTTACTTGTCGGGGAAGGAGACCCAGTACTTC. Translation gives CASSLYLSGKETQYF.

The V call is TRBV18, the J call TRBJ1-1, with D possibly being TRBD1 (5 bases). The germline V and J ends were trimmed by 2 bases and 2 bases, with 12 bases remaining between them. Germline-derived CDR1 and CDR2 are KGHSH and LQKENI. This CDR3 spans 15 amino acids. The CDR3 loop is CASSPGRQFNTEAFF. CDR3 nucleotide sequence: TGTGCCAGCTCACCAGGTCGACAGTTCAACACTGAAGCTTTCTTT. Full variable domain (missing parts from reference TRBV18 and TRBJ1-1): NAGVMQNPRHLVRRRGQEARLRCSPMKGHSHVYWYRQLPEEGLKFMVYLQKENIIDESGMPKERFSAEFPKEGPSILRIQQVVRGDSAAYFCASSPGRQFNTEAFFGQGTRLTVV.

The rearrangement links TRBV20-1 to TRBJ2-3, with TRBD2 identical over 7 bases. There are 16 residues in the CDR3. Unmatched junction bases numbered 10, after V lost 4 bases and J lost 0 bases. CDR1 DFQATT and CDR2 SNEGSKA come from the germline V gene (reference sequence). The CDR3 DNA follows: TGCAGTGCTATCGTGCCTAGCGGCTATAGCACAGATACGCAGTATTTT. Protein sequence: CSAIVPSGYSTDTQYF.

The CDR3 sequence is CASSLGVDRVRGRAGELFF. CDR3 nucleotide sequence: TGTGCCAGCAGCTTAGGCGTGGACAGGGTACGGGGCAGGGCCGGGGAGCTGTTTTTT. The rearrangement uses TRBV13 and TRBJ2-2; TRBD1 aligns across 8 bases. This CDR3 comprises 19 residues. The V and J ends lost 0 bases and 6 bases, in that order; junction bases with no gene match: 15. CDR1 and CDR2 from the germline V gene are PRHDT and FYEKMQ (reference sequence).

This sequence joins TRBV12-3 or TRBV12-4 and TRBJ2-7, with D uncertain. V was pared by 4 bases and J by 2 bases, with 18 bases between. The length of the CDR3 is 16 residues. The CDR3 region has the DNA TGTGCCAGCAGTTCCACCCGGGCCCCGGACCCCTACGAGCAGTACTTC. Its protein is CASSSTRAPDPYEQYF.

The table lists this clonotype with many counts. V gene TRBV11-2 combines with J gene TRBJ2-1; TRBD2 aligns across 10 bases. The CDR3 length is 17 residues. Per germline, CDR1 SGHAT and CDR2 FQNNGV. Trimming removed 9 bases from V and 3 bases from J; junction bases left unmatched: 14. The CDR3 nucleotides are TGTGCCAGGCCAGGGGGCGCGGGACTAGCGAGCTACAATGAGCAGTTCTTC. This sequence encodes CARPGGAGLASYNEQFF.

In its sample, this clonotype was seen a few times. The chain is built from TRBV12-5 and TRBJ2-1; 15 positions agree with TRBD2. Per the germline V gene, CDR1 is LGHNT and CDR2 is FRNRAP. With 4 bases clipped from V and 5 bases from J, the junction kept 9 bases outside the gene matches. This CDR3 comprises 18 residues. The CDR3 loop is CASGSAGLAGGPHNEQFF. The DNA of the CDR3 is TGTGCTAGTGGTTCAGCCGGACTAGCGGGGGGGCCCCACAATGAGCAGTTCTTC.

The chain recombines TRBV12-3 or TRBV12-4 with TRBJ2-1; 14 positions match TRBD2. Losses at the gene ends were 6 bases for V and 7 bases for J; bases not matched to a gene: 8. The length of the CDR3 is 16 residues. Here the CDR3 reads CASSQRLAGGPNEQFF. The CDR3 DNA sequence: TGTGCCAGCAGCCAGAGACTAGCGGGGGGGCCGAATGAGCAGTTCTTC.

The rearrangement uses TRBV6-1 and TRBJ2-5; no definite D call. Germline lookup yields CDR1 MNHNS and CDR2 SASEGT. With 4 bases removed from V and 1 base from J, the gap between germline ends came to 19 bases. This CDR3 has 17 residues. The CDR3 spells CASSVDSWAVAQETQYF. The CDR3 DNA reads as TGTGCCAGCAGTGTCGACTCTTGGGCTGTAGCCCAAGAGACCCAGTACTTC.

This rearrangement joins TRBV29-1 to TRBJ1-5, with D maybe TRBD1 (5 bases). Trimming removed 4 bases from V and 0 bases from J, with 10 bases in between. This CDR3 is built from 14 residues. Germline assignment: CDR1 SQVTM and CDR2 ANQGSEA. The CDR3 spells CSVGGGNSNQPQHF. CDR3 sequence (DNA): TGCAGCGTTGGGGGCGGCAATAGCAATCAGCCCCAGCATTTT.

This clonotype was counted a few times. The genes are TRBV28 and TRBJ2-7, with a weak D call TRBD1 (8 bases). The CDR3 has 15 amino acids. V lost 8 bases, J lost 5 bases, and 22 bases lay in between. Germline CDR1 is MDHEN and CDR2 is SYDVKM. CDR3 residues: CASGGGRQGAHEQYF. CDR3 nucleotide sequence: TGTGCCAGCGGGGGGGGACGGCAGGGGGCCCACGAGCAGTACTTC.

The V gene is TRBV11-1, the J gene TRBJ2-1; 11 bases are a match to TRBD2. The V gene's germline CDR1 is SGHAT and CDR2 FQDESV (reference sequence). The CDR3 has 16 amino acids. V was clipped by 5 bases and J by 6 bases; unmatched bases: 9. Here the CDR3 DNA reads TGTGCCAGCAGCGTTACCGGGACTAGCGGATTCAATGAGCAGTTCTTC. It encodes CASSVTGTSGFNEQFF.

The chain employs TRBV6-5 and TRBJ2-3; D ambiguous. V gave up 2 bases and J gave up 1 base, with 16 bases separating them. The germline gives CDR1 MNHEY, CDR2 SVGAGI. The CDR3 loop spans 17 amino acids. The CDR3 nucleotides are TGTGCCAGCAGTTACCACGCGGTGGGGAAGGGCACAGATACGCAGTATTTT. This gives the protein CASSYHAVGKGTDTQYF.

This clonotype was seen a few times. The rearrangement uses TRBV12-3 or TRBV12-4 and TRBJ2-2, with TRBD2 matching over 7 bases. The CDR3 length is 17 residues. V was clipped by 6 bases and J by 4 bases; unmatched bases: 14. The CDR3 sequence: CASRSDRGRGVTGELFF. For the CDR3, the DNA is TGTGCCAGCAGGTCCGACCGCGGGAGAGGCGTCACCGGGGAGCTGTTTTTT.